The entry below describes one T cell receptor beta chain. Its target is not known. The CDR3 contains 14 residues. V lost 4 bases to trimming and J lost 2 bases, with 13 bases between them. The germline CDR1 and CDR2 sequences are SGHRS and YFSETQ. This sample was taken from a study of CD8 T cells in ankylosing spondylitis. Overall study results and limits: Reports say disease-linked clones showed up significantly more in matched ankylosing spondylitis synovial fluid. Some motif variants were previously reported in reactive arthritis synovial fluid and blood. It appeared that ankylosing spondylitis blood was characterized by a TCR beta motif of fewer than 10 highly homologous variants.

TCR beta libraries were made by quantitative 5'-RACE with molecular barcodes. TCRdb re-derived calls from the 5' RACE reads in MiXCR, one entry per CDR3 protein. The sample consists of 200,000 to 250,000 distinct CDR3 sequences, about 18% of them appearing once. The chain is built from TRBV5-1 and TRBJ2-7; D possibly corresponds to TRBD1 (5 bases). This receptor was identified in a male donor with ankylosing spondylitis. Sequencing was done on a sample of blood, either unsorted or a sorted T cell fraction (not recorded which). In nucleotides, the CDR3 is TGCGCCAGCAGCCCCGTGGACAACCCCTACGAGCAGTACTTC. Its protein is CASSPVDNPYEQYF.